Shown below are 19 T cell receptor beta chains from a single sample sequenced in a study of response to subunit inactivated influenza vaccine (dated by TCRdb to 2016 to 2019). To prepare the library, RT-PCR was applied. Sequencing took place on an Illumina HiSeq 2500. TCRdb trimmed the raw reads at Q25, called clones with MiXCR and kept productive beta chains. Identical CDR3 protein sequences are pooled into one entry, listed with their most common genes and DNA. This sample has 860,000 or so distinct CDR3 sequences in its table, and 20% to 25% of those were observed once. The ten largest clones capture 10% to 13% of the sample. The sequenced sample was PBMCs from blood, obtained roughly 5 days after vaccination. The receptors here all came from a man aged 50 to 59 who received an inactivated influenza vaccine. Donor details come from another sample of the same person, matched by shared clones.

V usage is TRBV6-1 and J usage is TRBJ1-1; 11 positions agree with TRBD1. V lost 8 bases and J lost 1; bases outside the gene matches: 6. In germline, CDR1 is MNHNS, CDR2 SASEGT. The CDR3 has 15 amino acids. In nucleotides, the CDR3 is TGTGCCAGCCTCGGGACAGGGGGTAAGAACACTGAAGCTTTCTTT. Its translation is CASLGTGGKNTEAFF.

Here the CDR3 DNA reads TGTGCCAGCAGCTTGGCTCTAGTTGGGGGCTACAATGAGCAGTTCTTC. Translation gives CASSLALVGGYNEQFF. The rearrangement joins TRBV5-6 to TRBJ2-1; D may correspond to TRBD1 or TRBD2 (5 bases each). The V gene lost 0 bases and the J gene lost 3 bases, with 13 bases spanning the gap. Germline loops: CDR1 SGHDT, CDR2 YYEEEE. CDR3 length: 16 residues.

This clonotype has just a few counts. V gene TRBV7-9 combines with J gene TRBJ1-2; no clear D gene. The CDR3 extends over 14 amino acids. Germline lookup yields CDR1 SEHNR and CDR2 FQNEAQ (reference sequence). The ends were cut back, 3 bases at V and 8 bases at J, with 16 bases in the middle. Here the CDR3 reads CASSLNSLEGGYTF. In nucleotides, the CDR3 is TGTGCCAGCAGCTTGAACAGCTTGGAGGGAGGCTACACCTTC.

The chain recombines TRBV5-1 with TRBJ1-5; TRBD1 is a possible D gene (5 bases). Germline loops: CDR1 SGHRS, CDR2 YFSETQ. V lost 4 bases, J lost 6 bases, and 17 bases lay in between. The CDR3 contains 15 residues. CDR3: CASSPTSREGQPQHF. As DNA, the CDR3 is TGCGCCAGCAGCCCTACTTCCAGGGAGGGTCAGCCCCAGCATTTT.

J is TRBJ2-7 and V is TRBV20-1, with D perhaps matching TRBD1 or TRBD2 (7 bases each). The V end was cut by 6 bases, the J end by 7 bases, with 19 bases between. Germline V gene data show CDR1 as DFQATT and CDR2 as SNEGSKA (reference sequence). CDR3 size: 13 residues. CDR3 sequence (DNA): TGCAGTGCACCTCTTACAGGGGAGGGGGAGCAGTACTTC. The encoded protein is CSAPLTGEGEQYF.

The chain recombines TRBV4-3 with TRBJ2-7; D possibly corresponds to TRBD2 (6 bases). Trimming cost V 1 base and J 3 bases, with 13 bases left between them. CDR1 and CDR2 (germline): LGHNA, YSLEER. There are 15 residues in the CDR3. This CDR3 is CASSQVRGEVYEQYF. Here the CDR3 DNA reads TGCGCCAGCAGCCAAGTGCGCGGGGAGGTCTACGAGCAGTACTTC.

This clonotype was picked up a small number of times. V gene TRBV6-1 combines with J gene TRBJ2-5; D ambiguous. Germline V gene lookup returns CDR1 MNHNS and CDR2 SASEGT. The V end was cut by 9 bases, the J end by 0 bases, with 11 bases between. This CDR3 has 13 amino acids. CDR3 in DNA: TGTGCCAGTGGCAGGAGCTACCAAGAGACCCAGTACTTC. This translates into CASGRSYQETQYF.

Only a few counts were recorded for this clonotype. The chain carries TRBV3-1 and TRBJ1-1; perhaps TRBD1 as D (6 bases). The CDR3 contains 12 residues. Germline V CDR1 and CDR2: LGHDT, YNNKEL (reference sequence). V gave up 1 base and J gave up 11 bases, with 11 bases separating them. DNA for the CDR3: TGTGCCAGCAGCCAAGTTTGGGGGCCTGCTTTCTTT. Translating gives CASSQVWGPAFF.

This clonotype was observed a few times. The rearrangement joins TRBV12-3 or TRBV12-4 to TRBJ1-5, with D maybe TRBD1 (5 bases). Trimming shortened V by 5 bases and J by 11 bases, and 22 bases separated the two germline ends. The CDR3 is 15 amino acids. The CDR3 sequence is CASSDRGGKGWSQHF. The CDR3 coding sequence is TGTGCCAGCAGTGACCGGGGGGGGAAAGGTTGGTCCCAGCATTTT.

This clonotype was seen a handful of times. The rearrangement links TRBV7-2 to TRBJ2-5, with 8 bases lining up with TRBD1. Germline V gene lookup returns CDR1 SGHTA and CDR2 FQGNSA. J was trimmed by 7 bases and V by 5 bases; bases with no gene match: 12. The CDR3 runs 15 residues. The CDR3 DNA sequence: TGTGCCAGCAGCCCTAGGACAGGGTCCTGGGTGACCCAGTACTTC. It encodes CASSPRTGSWVTQYF.

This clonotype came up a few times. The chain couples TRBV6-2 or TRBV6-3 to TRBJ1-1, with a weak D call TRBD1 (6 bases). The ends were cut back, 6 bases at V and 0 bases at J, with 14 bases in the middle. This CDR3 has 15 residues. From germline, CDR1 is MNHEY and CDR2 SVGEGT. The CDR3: CASRPLDRLNTEAFF. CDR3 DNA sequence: TGTGCCAGCAGACCTCTAGACAGGCTGAACACTGAAGCTTTCTTT.

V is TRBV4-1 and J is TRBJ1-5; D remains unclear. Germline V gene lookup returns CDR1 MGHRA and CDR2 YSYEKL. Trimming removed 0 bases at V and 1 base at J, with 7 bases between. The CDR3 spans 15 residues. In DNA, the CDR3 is TGCGCCAGCAGCCAAGAGGGGTGGAGCAATCAGCCCCAGCATTTT. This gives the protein CASSQEGWSNQPQHF.

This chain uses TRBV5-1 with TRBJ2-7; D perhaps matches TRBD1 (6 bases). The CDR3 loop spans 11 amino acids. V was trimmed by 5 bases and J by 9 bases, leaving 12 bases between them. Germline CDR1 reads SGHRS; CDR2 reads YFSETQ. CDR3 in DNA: TGCGCCAGCAGTATTTCAGGGGCGCAGTACTTC. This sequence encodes CASSISGAQYF.

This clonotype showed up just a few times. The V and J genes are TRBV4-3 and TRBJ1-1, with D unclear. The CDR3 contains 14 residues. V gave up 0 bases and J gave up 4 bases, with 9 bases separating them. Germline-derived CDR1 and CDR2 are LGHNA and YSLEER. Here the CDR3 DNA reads TGCGCCAGCAGCCAAGATTGGGTCCGCACTGAAGCTTTCTTT. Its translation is CASSQDWVRTEAFF.

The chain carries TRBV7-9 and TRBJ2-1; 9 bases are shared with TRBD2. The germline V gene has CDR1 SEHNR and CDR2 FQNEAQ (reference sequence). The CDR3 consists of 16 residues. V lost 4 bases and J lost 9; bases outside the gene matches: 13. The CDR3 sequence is CASSSGGSGSRGEQFF. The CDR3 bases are TGTGCCAGCAGCTCAGGAGGTAGCGGGAGTAGGGGTGAGCAGTTCTTC.

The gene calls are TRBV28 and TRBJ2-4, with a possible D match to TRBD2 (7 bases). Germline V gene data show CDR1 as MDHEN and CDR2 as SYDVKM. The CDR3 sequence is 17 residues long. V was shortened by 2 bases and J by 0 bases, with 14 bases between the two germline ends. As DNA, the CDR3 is TGTGCCAGCAGTTTAATGGGGGGGCGCTCAGCCAAAAACATTCAGTACTTC. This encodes CASSLMGGRSAKNIQYF.

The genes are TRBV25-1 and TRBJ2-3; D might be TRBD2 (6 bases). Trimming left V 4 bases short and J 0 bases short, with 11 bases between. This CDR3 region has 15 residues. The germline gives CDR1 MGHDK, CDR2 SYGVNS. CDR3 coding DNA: TGTGCCAGCAGTGCTTCCGGGACTAGCACAGATACGCAGTATTTT. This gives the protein CASSASGTSTDTQYF.

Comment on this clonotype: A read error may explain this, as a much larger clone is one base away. CDR3 in amino acids: CVSSVESGGPYEQYF. CDR3 bases: TGTGTCAGCAGCGTAGAAAGCGGAGGACCTTACGAGCAGTACTTC. The chain links TRBV9 to TRBJ2-7; D is possibly TRBD2 (5 bases). This CDR3 comprises 15 residues. Per germline, CDR1 SGDLS and CDR2 YYNGEE.

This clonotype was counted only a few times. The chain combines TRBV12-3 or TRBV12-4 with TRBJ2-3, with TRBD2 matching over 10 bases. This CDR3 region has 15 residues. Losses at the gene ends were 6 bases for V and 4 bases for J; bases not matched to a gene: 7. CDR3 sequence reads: CASSRRAGGPDTQYF. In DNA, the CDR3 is TGTGCCAGCAGCCGAAGAGCGGGGGGGCCAGATACGCAGTATTTT.